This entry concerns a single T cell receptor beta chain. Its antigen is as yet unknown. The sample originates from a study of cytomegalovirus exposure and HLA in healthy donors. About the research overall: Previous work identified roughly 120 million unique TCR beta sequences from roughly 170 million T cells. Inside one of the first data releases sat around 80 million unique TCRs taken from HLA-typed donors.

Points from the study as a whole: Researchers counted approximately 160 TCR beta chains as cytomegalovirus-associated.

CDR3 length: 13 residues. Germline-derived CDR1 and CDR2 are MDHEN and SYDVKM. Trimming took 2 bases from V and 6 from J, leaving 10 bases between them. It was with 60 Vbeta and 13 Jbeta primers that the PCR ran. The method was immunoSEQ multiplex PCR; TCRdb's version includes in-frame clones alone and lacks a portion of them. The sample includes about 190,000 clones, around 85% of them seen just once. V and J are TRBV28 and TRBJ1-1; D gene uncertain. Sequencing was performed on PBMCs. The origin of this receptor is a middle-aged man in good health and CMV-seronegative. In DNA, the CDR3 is TGTGCCAGCAGTTTAATTTTGGTAGCTGAAGCTTTCTTT. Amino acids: CASSLILVAEAFF.